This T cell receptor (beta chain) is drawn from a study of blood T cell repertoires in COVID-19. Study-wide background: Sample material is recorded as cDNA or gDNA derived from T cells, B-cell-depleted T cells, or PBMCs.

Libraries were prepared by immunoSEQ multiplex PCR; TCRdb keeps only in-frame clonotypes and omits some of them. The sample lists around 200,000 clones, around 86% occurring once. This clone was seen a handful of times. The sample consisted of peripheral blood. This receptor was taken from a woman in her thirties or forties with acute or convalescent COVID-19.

The CDR3 bases are TGTGCCAGCAGTTTATCAGGACAGGGGGACGGATCACCCCTCCACTTT. Amino acid sequence: CASSLSGQGDGSPLHF. This chain joins TRBV27 and TRBJ1-6; TRBD1 aligns across 10 bases. Germline CDR1 is MNHEY and CDR2 is SMNVEV (reference sequence). The V segment lost 0 bases and the J segment 10 bases; nucleotides outside the gene matches: 6. This CDR3 spans 16 amino acids.